This TCR beta chain was observed in a study of beta chain features in type 1 diabetes. Overall study: Sorted cells numbering some 110,000,000 were examined across all samples. Study-wide results and limits: Insertions at VDJ junctions were less frequent in type 1 diabetes patients. These patients also deleted more nucleotides at the same junctions. The study found moderately but significantly shorter TCRB CDR3s in all four CD4+ subsets of Type 1 diabetes patients.

This clone was found many times. Its target is not known. The CDR3 runs 14 residues. Per germline, CDR1 SEHNR and CDR2 FQNEAQ (reference sequence). V was clipped by 3 bases and J by 5 bases; unmatched bases: 4. As every portion of the isolated RNA was reverse transcribed, the sequencing read expressed TCRB transcripts. Here immunoSEQ multiplex PCR was the method, and the copy in TCRdb shows in-frame clones only, minus some. The sample lists about 170,000 clones, about 7.8% occurring once. Blood was drawn once from each donor into heparinised tubes. The draws averaged around 110 mL. Each population that was sorted was more than 98% pure.

The chain carries TRBV7-9 and TRBJ2-1, with 7 positions matching TRBD1. Material for sequencing was central memory CD4+ T cells from blood. The receptor comes from a middle-aged woman with type 1 diabetes. The CDR3 spells CASSFGQAHNEQFF. In nucleotides, the CDR3 is TGTGCCAGCAGCTTTGGACAGGCCCACAATGAGCAGTTCTTC.